This entry lists 5 T cell receptor beta chains sequenced from one sample in a study of T cells in women clearing cervical HPV infection. Some clones are missing from TCRdb's copy, which holds only in-frame ones; the method was immunoSEQ multiplex PCR. The sample table sets out some 41,000 clones. The sample consisted of blood buffy coat. The receptor set was obtained from a woman between 18 and 75 years old with a cervical HPV16 infection that either progressed to CIN3+ or cleared (not recorded which).

Of note for this clone: The read halts 3 residues ahead of the CDR3 end, with the missing end drawn from the germline J gene. The rearrangement joins TRBV18 to TRBJ1-1; no clear D. The CDR3 consists of 13 residues. Germline-derived CDR1 and CDR2 are KGHSH and LQKENI. CDR3 DNA (partial): TGTGCCAGCTCACCCAGAGATCCCAATGAG. It specifies CASSPRDPNE. The entire CDR3 protein is CASSPRDPNEAFF. Full variable domain (rest looked up from reference TRBV18 and TRBJ1-1): NAGVMQNPRHLVRRRGQEARLRCSPMKGHSHVYWYRQLPEEGLKFMVYLQKENIIDESGMPKERFSAEFPKEGPSILRIQQVVRGDSAAYFCASSPRDPNEAFFGQGTRLTVV.

Worth noting for this clone: The read falls 3 residues short of the CDR3 end, and the missing part is taken from the germline J gene. This chain joins TRBV7-2 and TRBJ2-2; 7 positions agree with TRBD2. V trimming: 8 bases; J trimming: 0 bases; junction bases outside the gene matches: 6. The germline CDR1 and CDR2 sequences are SGHTA and FQGNSA. The CDR3 loop spans 15 amino acids. Here the CDR3 reads CASGAGSANTGELFF. CDR3 DNA (partial): TGTGCCAGCGGAGCGGGATCCGCGAACACCGGGGAG.

A note on this clone: Coverage ceases 3 residues before the CDR3 finishes, and the germline J gene fills in the end. The chain couples TRBV5-1 to TRBJ1-6; TRBD1 agrees at 7 bases. CDR3 length: 18 residues. Germline CDR1 is SGHRS and CDR2 is YFSETQ. Trimming took 4 bases from V and 6 from J; bases not matched to a gene: 16. The CDR3 protein is CASSKEPLTTGSNSPLHF. The sequenced part of the CDR3 DNA is TGCGCCAGCAGCAAGGAACCACTCACGACAGGGAGTAATTCACCC.

Note on this clone: The read stops 3 residues short of the end of the CDR3; the missing end is completed from the germline J gene. The chain employs TRBV5-1 and TRBJ2-7; D remains unclear. The germline V gene encodes CDR1 SGHRS and CDR2 YFSETQ. The CDR3 contains 14 residues. V shed 7 bases and J shed 5 bases, with 19 bases lying between them. The CDR3 bases that were read are TGCGCCAGCGGGTTCGGTGCGGTATATGACGAG. Encoded protein: CASGFGAVYDE. The CDR3 in its entirety is CASGFGAVYDEQYF.

In regard to this clone: The junction shows a germline mismatch at one end, possibly a read error. The CDR3 goes on 3 residues after the read ends, and that part is filled in from the germline J gene. The chain uses TRBV4-2 and TRBJ1-6; TRBD1 matches 12 bases. Germline CDR1 LGHNA, CDR2 YNFKEQ. This CDR3 is 18 amino acids long. CDR3 loop: CASSQAFSGTGGDSPLHF. The sequenced part of the CDR3 DNA is TGCGCCAGCAGCCAAGCGTTCAGCGGGACAGGGGGCGATTCACCC.